The 25 T cell receptor beta chains below were found in one sample sequenced in a study of blood T cell repertoires in COVID-19. Sequencing used immunoSEQ multiplex PCR; TCRdb keeps in-frame clones, though not all of them. The sample has about 180,000 clones; about 90% are singletons. The sequenced sample consisted of PBMCs or T cells enriched from blood (not recorded which). Source of these receptors: a woman between 18 and 29 years old who had recovered from COVID-19.

V usage is TRBV19 and J usage is TRBJ2-3, with 10 bases aligning to TRBD2. V lost 3 bases and J lost 11; bases outside the gene matches: 5. The CDR3 spans 13 residues. The V gene's germline CDR1 is LNHDA and CDR2 SQIVND (reference sequence). CDR3 DNA: TGTGCCAGTAGTATGTCTAGCGGGAGAAGGCAGTATTTT. It specifies CASSMSSGRRQYF. Complete variable domain (other parts from reference TRBV19 and TRBJ2-3): DGGITQSPKYLFRKEGQNVTLSCEQNLNHDAMYWYRQDPGQGLRLIYYSQIVNDFQKGDIAEGYSVSREKKESFPLTVTSAQKNPTAFYLCASSMSSGRRQYFGPGTRLTVL.

V and J are TRBV30 and TRBJ2-2; the D is unclear. CDR1 is GTSNPN, CDR2 SVGIG, per germline (reference sequence). This CDR3 has 12 amino acids. V lost 4 bases and J lost 0, with 3 bases in between. CDR3 region: CAWTTNTGELFF. Here the CDR3 DNA reads TGTGCCTGGACCACGAACACCGGGGAGCTGTTTTTT.

This clone was counted a few times. The chain recombines TRBV15 with TRBJ2-7, with D possibly being TRBD1 (6 bases). The V end was cut by 0 bases, the J end by 7 bases, with 16 bases between. The germline V gene encodes CDR1 LNHNV and CDR2 YYDKDF (reference sequence). The CDR3 sequence is 15 residues long. The DNA of the CDR3 is TGTGCCACCAGCAGAGATATGACAGGTTCGGGGGAGCAGTACTTC. Its protein is CATSRDMTGSGEQYF. The full variable domain, with the rest looked up from reference TRBV15 and TRBJ2-7, is DAMVIQNPRYQVTQFGKPVTLSCSQTLNHNVMYWYQQKSSQAPKLLFHYYDKDFNNEADTPDNFQSRRPNTSFCFLDIRSPGLGDTAMYLCATSRDMTGSGEQYFGPGTRLTVT.

The chain carries TRBV14 and TRBJ2-1; no reliable D call. V lost 4 bases and J lost 0, with 7 bases in between. From germline, CDR1 is SGHDN and CDR2 FVKESK. The CDR3 sequence is 14 residues long. CDR3 DNA sequence: TGTGCCAGCAGCCTGATGAGCTCCTACAATGAGCAGTTCTTC. It encodes CASSLMSSYNEQFF. Full variable domain (missing parts from reference TRBV14 and TRBJ2-1): EAGVTQFPSHSVIEKGQTVTLRCDPISGHDNLYWYRRVMGKEIKFLLHFVKESKQDESGMPNNRFLAERTGGTYSTLKVQPAELEDSGVYFCASSLMSSYNEQFFGPGTRLTVL.

In this sample, this clone turned up a few times. V usage is TRBV20-1 and J usage is TRBJ1-1; D is perhaps TRBD1 (5 bases). Trimming left V 7 bases short and J 4 bases short, with 10 bases between. CDR3 size: 11 residues. In germline, CDR1 is DFQATT, CDR2 SNEGSKA (reference sequence). The CDR3 DNA is TGCAGTGGCCCGGGGGGCACTGAAGCTTTCTTT. As protein: CSGPGGTEAFF.

The J gene is TRBJ2-3, the V gene TRBV5-1; possible D gene TRBD1, 5 bases. In germline, CDR1 is SGHRS, CDR2 YFSETQ. There are 15 residues in the CDR3. Trimming pared 1 base from V and 2 bases from J, leaving 11 bases between. The CDR3 DNA follows: TGCGCCAGCAGCTTGAGGGCAGGGTCCACAGATACGCAGTATTTT. It translates to CASSLRAGSTDTQYF.

The J gene is TRBJ2-3, the V gene TRBV7-2, with 7 positions matching TRBD2. Germline V lookup: CDR1 SGHTA, CDR2 FQGNSA. Germline trimming cut 1 base from V and 4 bases from J; bases unmatched to any gene: 5. The CDR3 length is 15 residues. CDR3 residues: CASSLVGLAADTQYF. CDR3 in DNA: TGTGCCAGCAGCTTAGTCGGGCTAGCGGCAGATACGCAGTATTTT.

V is TRBV19 and J is TRBJ2-3, with no clear D. The V end was cut by 4 bases, the J end by 2 bases, with 10 bases between. Germline V lookup: CDR1 LNHDA, CDR2 SQIVND (reference sequence). The CDR3 totals 14 residues. CDR3 DNA: TGTGCCAGTAGTACAGGCAGCTTCACAGATACGCAGTATTTT. Encoded protein: CASSTGSFTDTQYF. Together with reference TRBV19 and TRBJ2-3, the CDR3 gives the full variable domain: DGGITQSPKYLFRKEGQNVTLSCEQNLNHDAMYWYRQDPGQGLRLIYYSQIVNDFQKGDIAEGYSVSREKKESFPLTVTSAQKNPTAFYLCASSTGSFTDTQYFGPGTRLTVL.

V and J are TRBV21-1 and TRBJ2-4; the listed D gene, TRBD2, was not tested against the DNA. TRBV21-1 is labeled a pseudogene. This CDR3 has 15 amino acids. The DNA of the CDR3 is TGTGCCAGCAGCGGGACGGGAGGGGCGAAAAACATTCAGTACTTC. Translated, it gives CASSGTGGAKNIQYF.

The chain links TRBV5-1 to TRBJ2-5, with TRBD1 matching over 7 bases. This CDR3 contains 15 residues. Losses at the gene ends were 2 bases for V and 5 bases for J; bases not matched to a gene: 9. Per the germline V gene, CDR1 is SGHRS and CDR2 is YFSETQ. The CDR3 nucleotides are TGCGCCAGCAGCTTTACAGGGGAGAGGGGTGAGACCCAGTACTTC. Protein sequence: CASSFTGERGETQYF.

This chain joins TRBV5-1 and TRBJ2-7, with 10 bases fitting TRBD2. CDR1 and CDR2 from the germline V gene are SGHRS and YFSETQ. Germline trimming cut 0 bases from V and 0 bases from J; bases unmatched to any gene: 6. The CDR3 consists of 17 residues. The CDR3 sequence: CASSLVGLAPNSYEQYF. The CDR3 nucleotides are TGCGCCAGCAGCTTGGTGGGACTAGCGCCAAACTCCTACGAGCAGTACTTC.

The chain joins TRBV5-1 to TRBJ2-5; D might be TRBD2 (7 bases). The CDR3 has 15 amino acids. In germline, CDR1 is SGHRS, CDR2 YFSETQ. The germline V and J ends were trimmed by 4 bases and 5 bases, with 18 bases remaining between them. This CDR3 is CASSRGTGREETQYF. The CDR3 DNA reads TGCGCCAGCAGCCGAGGTACAGGGAGGGAGGAGACCCAGTACTTC.

The chain uses TRBV5-1 and TRBJ2-1; TRBD2 might be the D (6 bases). CDR3 length: 13 amino acids. CDR1 is SGHRS, CDR2 YFSETQ, per germline. With 1 base removed from V and 4 bases from J, the gap between germline ends came to 6 bases. The CDR3 nucleotides are TGCGCCAGCAGCTTGCGGGGGTACAATGAGCAGTTCTTC. Amino acids: CASSLRGYNEQFF.

In this sample, this clone turned up a few times. This chain connects TRBV19 to TRBJ1-3; D not resolved. Germline lookup yields CDR1 LNHDA and CDR2 SQIVND (reference sequence). V lost 5 bases to trimming and J lost 0 bases, with 11 bases between them. The CDR3 consists of 15 residues. For the CDR3, the DNA is TGTGCCAGTAGTCCACCCCTAGCCTCTGGAAACACCATATATTTT. Translating gives CASSPPLASGNTIYF.

This clone appeared once. The J gene is TRBJ1-5, the V gene TRBV6-5; TRBD1 matches at 9 bases. Germline trimming cut 6 bases from V and 9 bases from J; bases unmatched to any gene: 9. This CDR3 has 14 amino acids. Germline CDR1 reads MNHEY; CDR2 reads SVGAGI. CDR3 sequence reads: CASRTGTGTSPQHF. Written as DNA, the CDR3 is TGTGCCAGCAGGACCGGGACAGGGACGTCGCCCCAGCATTTT.

The chain combines TRBV28 with TRBJ1-6, with D perhaps TRBD1 (5 bases). V lost 0 bases and J 10 bases, leaving 13 bases between the germline ends. From germline, CDR1 is MDHEN and CDR2 SYDVKM. The CDR3 length is 15 residues. CDR3 amino acids: CASSLWGQGKSPLHF. For the CDR3, the DNA is TGTGCCAGCAGTTTATGGGGGCAGGGAAAGTCACCCCTCCACTTT.

The chain has TRBV4-1 and TRBJ2-1; TRBD2 agrees at 8 bases. The junction had 7 bases not matched to a gene; V was cut back by 0 bases and J by 6 bases. The length of the CDR3 is 16 residues. Per germline, CDR1 MGHRA and CDR2 YSYEKL. The CDR3 loop is CASSQETRGGRNEQFF. The CDR3 nucleotides are TGCGCCAGCAGCCAAGAAACTCGCGGGGGGCGCAATGAGCAGTTCTTC.

The chain joins TRBV19 to TRBJ2-2, with 10 positions matching TRBD1. CDR3 size: 15 residues. Germline CDR1 LNHDA, CDR2 SQIVND (reference sequence). The V gene end was trimmed by 6 bases and the J gene end by 6 bases; junction bases not matched to a gene: 7. In nucleotides, the CDR3 is TGTGCCAGTAGCCAGGACAGGGGGGTACCCGGGGAGCTGTTTTTT. This sequence encodes CASSQDRGVPGELFF.

This chain links TRBV19 with TRBJ2-3, with 11 positions matching TRBD2. Trimming at V came to 4 bases and at J to 3 bases, leaving 9 bases not matched to a gene. The CDR3 has 17 residues. In germline, CDR1 is LNHDA, CDR2 SQIVND (reference sequence). In DNA form, the CDR3 reads TGTGCCAGTAGTACCTCGGGACTAGCGGTATATACAGATACGCAGTATTTT. Translated: CASSTSGLAVYTDTQYF.

The J gene is TRBJ2-3, the V gene TRBV3-1 (or the pseudogene TRBV3-2), with 7 bases lining up with TRBD1. The CDR3 runs to 13 residues. The ends lost 1 base at V and 15 bases at J; junction bases unmatched: 10. The germline CDR1 and CDR2 sequences are LGHDT and YNNKEL (reference sequence). The CDR3 nucleotides read TGTGCCAGCAGCCAAGCGCGACAGGGCAAAGAATATTTT. Amino acid sequence: CASSQARQGKEYF.

CDR3 region: CASSDRGPGSPLHF. CDR3 DNA: TGTGCCAGCAGTGACAGGGGGCCTGGTTCACCCCTCCACTTT. The chain links TRBV2 to TRBJ1-6, with 8 bases fitting TRBD1. V shed 3 bases and J 9 bases; nucleotides not matched to a gene: 4. Germline assignment: CDR1 SNHLY and CDR2 FYNNEI. The CDR3 is 14 residues long.

The gene calls are TRBV5-6 and TRBJ1-1; 8 bases line up with TRBD1. CDR1 is SGHDT and CDR2 is YYEEEE in the germline V gene. V gave up 2 bases and J gave up 1 base; unmatched junction bases: 4. The CDR3 is 15 amino acids. The CDR3 is CASSFGTGKNTEAFF. CDR3 DNA: TGTGCCAGCAGCTTTGGGACAGGAAAGAACACTGAAGCTTTCTTT.

The gene calls are TRBV2 and TRBJ2-3; 12 bases fit TRBD2. The CDR3 runs to 16 residues. V shed 11 bases and J 3 bases; nucleotides not matched to a gene: 12. Germline V gives CDR1 SNHLY, CDR2 FYNNEI. This CDR3 reads CAVPGASGRETDTQYF. The DNA of the CDR3 is TGTGCCGTCCCCGGGGCTAGCGGGAGGGAGACAGATACGCAGTATTTT.

V usage is TRBV2 and J usage is TRBJ2-5; TRBD2 matches 9 bases. In germline, CDR1 is SNHLY, CDR2 FYNNEI. V gave up 5 bases and J gave up 5 bases; unmatched junction bases: 6. The CDR3 is 14 residues long. The CDR3 bases are TGTGCCAGCAGTTATAGCGGGGGATTGGAGACCCAGTACTTC. It encodes CASSYSGGLETQYF.

This sequence joins TRBV6-4 and TRBJ2-1; D is unresolved. Germline V gene lookup returns CDR1 MRHNA and CDR2 SNTAGT. The CDR3 is 15 amino acids. The V gene lost 4 bases and the J gene lost 0 bases, with 10 bases spanning the gap. CDR3: CASSVLESSYNEQFF. The CDR3 coding sequence is TGTGCCAGCAGTGTGCTGGAGAGCTCCTACAATGAGCAGTTCTTC.